The T cell receptor beta chain described here comes from a study of Graves' ophthalmopathy and Graves' hyperthyroidism. Worth noting for this clonotype: No antigen is known for it. A much more abundant neighbour one base away suggests this may be a read error.

The V and J ends lost 3 bases and 3 bases, in that order; junction bases with no gene match: 1. CDR1 and CDR2 from the germline V gene are DFQATT and SNEGSKA (reference sequence). The CDR3 covers 12 residues. Study-level findings and limits: Blood also held most thyroid clonotypes expanded above 0.001 frequency. Its predictions of ophthalmopathy progression gave the model 70.59% sensitivity and 72.22% specificity.

Among the exclusions were patients with other autoimmune diseases, uncontrolled infections, pregnancy or lactation. Amplification targeted the TCR beta CDR3 regions, with RNA transcripts as the source material. First-round RT-PCR relied on HTBI primers, and a second-round multiplex PCR came next. TCRdb redid the calling of the multiplex PCR reads with MiXCR, one entry per CDR3 protein. The table has approximately 700,000 distinct CDR3 sequences, 35% to 45% seen once. The receptor was isolated from an adult man with Graves' ophthalmopathy. Material for sequencing was peripheral blood. The V gene is TRBV20-1, the J gene TRBJ2-5; 7 bases are shared with TRBD2. The CDR3 DNA follows: TGCAGTGCTAGGGGGGGGGAAGAGACCCAGTACTTC. Translated, it gives CSARGGEETQYF.